The 21 T cell receptor beta chains reported below all come from one sample, sequenced in a study of control samples from healthy donors and cancer patients. Clones were read by immunoSEQ multiplex PCR, and TCRdb kept only the in-frame ones, dropping some. The repertoire holds 260,000 or so clones, around 79% seen once, with 10% to 15% in the top ten. The sample consisted of PBMCs. These receptors were collected from a woman in her fifties or sixties with lung cancer.

The chain carries TRBV4-1 and TRBJ1-5; D not certain. V was pared by 0 bases and J by 5 bases, with 11 bases between. CDR1 is MGHRA, CDR2 YSYEKL, per germline. The CDR3 is 15 amino acids. CDR3 sequence (DNA): TGCGCCAGCAGCCAAGATGCGGGTACGGATCAGCCCCAGCATTTT. This codes for CASSQDAGTDQPQHF.

In nucleotides, the CDR3 is TGTGCCAGCAGTCGAGACAGGATTCCAGATACGCAGTATTTT. This gives the protein CASSRDRIPDTQYF. The chain joins TRBV27 to TRBJ2-3, with D perhaps TRBD1 (6 bases). Germline assignment: CDR1 MNHEY and CDR2 SMNVEV (reference sequence). V was trimmed by 5 bases and J by 4 bases, leaving 13 bases between them. This CDR3 spans 14 amino acids.

The chain links TRBV27 to TRBJ1-5, with a weak D call TRBD1 (6 bases). Germline lookup yields CDR1 MNHEY and CDR2 SMNVEV (reference sequence). Trimming pared 5 bases from V and 0 bases from J, leaving 14 bases between. The CDR3 length is 16 residues. CDR3 residues: CASSPFTGYSNQPQHF. CDR3 DNA sequence: TGTGCCAGCAGTCCATTTACAGGGTATAGCAATCAGCCCCAGCATTTT.

This clone occurred a few times. The genes are TRBV5-6 and TRBJ2-5; TRBD1 matches at 10 bases. The ends lost 5 bases at V and 5 bases at J; junction bases unmatched: 21. CDR1 is SGHDT, CDR2 YYEEEE, per germline. The CDR3 spans 19 residues. CDR3 protein: CASRIRPGQGTQGMETQYF. In DNA, the CDR3 is TGTGCCAGCAGGATACGACCGGGACAGGGGACACAAGGGATGGAGACCCAGTACTTC.

The chain employs TRBV30 and TRBJ1-3; D gene uncertain. The CDR3 has 12 residues. V lost 4 bases and J 4 bases, leaving 8 bases between the germline ends. The germline gives CDR1 GTSNPN, CDR2 SVGIG (reference sequence). The CDR3: CAWMGSGNTIYF. For the CDR3, the DNA is TGTGCCTGGATGGGATCAGGAAACACCATATATTTT.

The V and J genes are TRBV2 and TRBJ2-4; D not certain. Trimming pared 4 bases from V and 1 base from J, leaving 11 bases between. Per the germline V gene, CDR1 is SNHLY and CDR2 is FYNNEI. The CDR3 is 15 residues long. This CDR3 reads CASSVDTLAKNIQYF. DNA of the CDR3: TGTGCCAGCAGTGTTGACACCCTGGCCAAAAACATTCAGTACTTC.

With regard to this clone: The identical CDR3 is also encoded by other nucleotide sequences in the sample. The genes are TRBV5-4 and TRBJ2-5; weak D call: TRBD1 (5 bases). Germline assignment: CDR1 SGHNT and CDR2 YYREEE (reference sequence). V dropped 3 bases and J dropped 4 bases, with 10 bases sitting between them. The CDR3 consists of 13 residues. The CDR3 sequence is CASSSRVGETQYF. The CDR3 nucleotides are TGTGCCAGCAGCTCCAGGGTCGGAGAGACCCAGTACTTC. The variable domain in full, completed from reference TRBV5-4 and TRBJ2-5, reads ETGVTQSPTHLIKTRGQQVTLRCSSQSGHNTVSWYQQALGQGPQFIFQYYREEENGRGNFPPRFSGLQFPNYSSELNVNALELDDSALYLCASSSRVGETQYFGPGTRLLVL.

Here the CDR3 DNA reads TGTGCCAGCAGTTCGAGATCTCTTGAAGCTTTCTTT. Translation gives CASSSRSLEAFF. The chain links TRBV6-6 to TRBJ1-1; D not certain. The CDR3 is 12 residues long. The ends were cut back, 4 bases at V and 7 bases at J, with 10 bases in the middle. Germline CDR1 is MNHNY and CDR2 is SVGAGI (reference sequence).

This clone showed up just once. The rearrangement joins TRBV7-9 to TRBJ1-1, with unresolved D. V was clipped by 6 bases and J by 0 bases, with 8 bases between them. Germline CDR1 is SEHNR and CDR2 is FQNEAQ (reference sequence). The CDR3 contains 13 residues. DNA for the CDR3: TGTGCCAGCAGTCCAAACTTGAACACTGAAGCTTTCTTT. This encodes CASSPNLNTEAFF.

The rearrangement joins TRBV5-1 to TRBJ2-7; D is possibly TRBD2 (6 bases). Germline V gene data show CDR1 as SGHRS and CDR2 as YFSETQ. The V end was cut by 4 bases, the J end by 3 bases, with 14 bases between. This CDR3 is 14 amino acids long. For the CDR3, the DNA is TGCGCCAGCAGCCCTGGGGGGACGAGCTACGAGCAGTACTTC. It yields the protein CASSPGGTSYEQYF.

V and J are TRBV27 and TRBJ1-2, with 10 bases that match TRBD1. The CDR3 extends over 14 amino acids. Trimming removed 2 bases from V and 7 bases from J; junction bases left unmatched: 4. Looked up from germline, CDR1 is MNHEY and CDR2 is SMNVEV (reference sequence). CDR3 in amino acids: CASSLTGTGAGYTF. The CDR3 coding sequence is TGTGCCAGCAGTTTAACCGGGACAGGGGCTGGCTACACCTTC.

The chain couples TRBV7-6 to TRBJ2-1; a weak D match, TRBD2 (6 bases). This CDR3 region has 18 residues. Deletions cut 5 bases from V and 7 bases from J, with 27 bases between. Germline V lookup: CDR1 SGHVS, CDR2 FNYEAQ. Here the CDR3 reads CASSPGAGRPNWGNEQFF. CDR3 coding DNA: TGTGCCAGCAGCCCTGGGGCGGGGAGGCCAAATTGGGGGAATGAGCAGTTCTTC.

Here the CDR3 reads CASSQESEQYF. The CDR3 DNA is TGTGCCAGCAGCCAAGAAAGCGAGCAGTACTTC. This sequence joins TRBV3-1 (or the pseudogene TRBV3-2) and TRBJ2-7; no definite D call. V was clipped by 0 bases and J by 6 bases, with 3 bases between them. The CDR3 extends over 11 amino acids. CDR1 and CDR2 (germline): LGHDT, YNNKEL (reference sequence).

V is TRBV7-9 and J is TRBJ2-7; D may be TRBD1 or TRBD2 (5 bases each). This CDR3 is 15 amino acids long. V lost 4 bases to trimming and J lost 0 bases, with 13 bases between them. Per germline, CDR1 SEHNR and CDR2 FQNEAQ (reference sequence). CDR3: CASSWGPGSSYEQYF. DNA of the CDR3: TGTGCCAGCAGCTGGGGACCGGGGAGCTCCTACGAGCAGTACTTC.

The rearrangement uses TRBV15 and TRBJ2-1; weak D call: TRBD1 (6 bases). The CDR3 contains 16 residues. Trimming cost V 2 bases and J 0 bases, with 11 bases left between them. Germline V CDR1 and CDR2: LNHNV, YYDKDF (reference sequence). For the CDR3, the DNA is TGTGCCACCAGCAGAACAACAGGGAGCTCCTACAATGAGCAGTTCTTC. It yields the protein CATSRTTGSSYNEQFF.

The chain recombines TRBV2 with TRBJ2-5; the D gene is possibly TRBD2 (5 bases). Germline V lookup: CDR1 SNHLY, CDR2 FYNNEI. The CDR3 spans 15 residues. Trimming took 5 bases from V and 5 from J, leaving 18 bases between them. CDR3 amino acids: CASSPLAPGGETQYF. CDR3 DNA: TGTGCCAGCAGTCCCCTAGCTCCCGGCGGGGAGACCCAGTACTTC.

This chain links TRBV5-6 with TRBJ2-7; D uncertain. Germline V gene lookup returns CDR1 SGHDT and CDR2 YYEEEE. The length of the CDR3 is 12 residues. V dropped 2 bases and J dropped 6 bases, with 9 bases sitting between them. The CDR3 is CASSFRSIEQYF. The CDR3 nucleotides read TGTGCCAGCAGCTTCCGGTCTATCGAGCAGTACTTC.

The chain recombines TRBV29-1 with TRBJ1-1, with D uncertain. The germline V gene has CDR1 SQVTM and CDR2 ANQGSEA. The V end lost 7 bases, the J end lost 1 base, and 13 bases lay between the germline ends. The CDR3 length is 13 residues. The CDR3 DNA sequence: TGCAGCGCTCAATCCCCCGGGAACACTGAAGCTTTCTTT. Its protein product is CSAQSPGNTEAFF.

The V and J genes are TRBV28 and TRBJ2-1; a possible D gene is TRBD2 (5 bases). This CDR3 has 15 amino acids. Trimming took off 3 bases at V and 7 bases at J, with 16 bases between the two ends. Germline CDR1 MDHEN, CDR2 SYDVKM. CDR3 protein: CASSFSSGSGNEQFF. CDR3 in DNA: TGTGCCAGCAGTTTCTCCTCGGGATCGGGGAATGAGCAGTTCTTC.

The V gene is TRBV9, the J gene TRBJ2-3, with 7 bases aligning to TRBD2. Germline CDR1 and CDR2: SGDLS and YYNGEE. J lost 4 bases, V lost 0 bases, and 2 bases had no gene match. The length of the CDR3 is 14 residues. CDR3 nucleotides: TGTGCCAGCAGCGTAGGACTAGCCCCAGATACGCAGTATTTT. Translating gives CASSVGLAPDTQYF. Using reference TRBV9 and TRBJ2-3 for the parts outside the CDR3, the full variable domain is DSGVTQTPKHLITATGQRVTLRCSPRSGDLSVYWYQQSLDQGLQFLIQYYNGEERAKGNILERFSAQQFPDLHSELNLSSLELGDSALYFCASSVGLAPDTQYFGPGTRLTVL.

This chain connects TRBV18 to TRBJ1-1; 7 nucleotides match TRBD1. CDR1 is KGHSH, CDR2 LQKENI, per germline. V was pared by 7 bases and J by 5 bases, with 7 bases of the junction left unmatched. CDR3 length: 13 residues. The CDR3 nucleotides read TGTGCCAGCTTGGGCCAGGGGGGTACTGAAGCTTTCTTT. It specifies CASLGQGGTEAFF.